The clone carrying this T cell receptor beta chain occurred once. The data were obtained in a study of blood T cell repertoires in COVID-19. Assay used: immunoSEQ multiplex PCR; TCRdb lists only in-frame clones, some missing. The table has about 200,000 clones, over 80% seen once. Participants were aged 18 to 89 years, lived in 24 US areas, and enrolled virtually. Cohorts were assigned according to the clinical history that participants reported. Sequencing input: PBMCs or T cells enriched from blood (not recorded which). This sequence was found in a young man who had recovered from COVID-19.

The CDR3, as DNA: TGTGCCAGCAGCTACAGGGGGGATTATAATTCACCCCTCCACTTT. Translation: CASSYRGDYNSPLHF. The V call is TRBV27, the J call TRBJ1-6; TRBD1 agrees at 8 bases. Unmatched junction bases numbered 5, after V lost 6 bases and J lost 4 bases. CDR3 length equals 15 residues. CDR1 is MNHEY and CDR2 is SMNVEV in the germline V gene (reference sequence).